Listed here are 24 T cell receptor beta chains from one sample, sequenced in a study of T-cell reconstitution after alpha-beta-depleted transplantation in children. Unique molecular identifiers were used in preparing the TCRbeta library. One entry per CDR3 protein results from TCRdb running MiXCR on the PCR reads. The table records 670,000 or so distinct CDR3 sequences, around 13% of them present only once. Sequenced here: PBMCs, sampled before TCRalphabeta/CD19-depleted stem cell transplant. These receptors all stem from a girl aged 2-10 years with congenital amegakaryocytic thrombocytopenia, due to receive a stem cell transplant.

The table lists this clonotype with a few counts. The CDR3 DNA sequence: TGTGCCAGCAGCCTGGGACTAGCGGGAGTGGTCGACAATGAGCAGTTCTTC. Residues: CASSLGLAGVVDNEQFF. The gene calls are TRBV12-3 or TRBV12-4 and TRBJ2-1, with TRBD2 identical over 14 bases. V lost 6 bases and J lost 5; bases outside the gene matches: 9. The CDR3 spans 17 residues.

The rearrangement joins TRBV6-1 to TRBJ1-3; D ambiguous. The CDR3 sequence is 16 residues long. Germline CDR1 and CDR2: MNHNS and SASEGT. Trimming pared 2 bases from V and 2 bases from J, leaving 13 bases between. As DNA, the CDR3 is TGTGCCAGCAGTGAAAGAGGCCAGATCGCTGGAAACACCATATATTTT. Translating gives CASSERGQIAGNTIYF.

This clonotype was counted between two and nine times. The V call is TRBV5-4, the J call TRBJ2-1; tentatively, D is TRBD1 (6 bases). The CDR3 sequence is 17 residues long. V was clipped by 3 bases and J by 0 bases, with 16 bases between them. Germline assignment: CDR1 SGHNT and CDR2 YYREEE (reference sequence). CDR3 loop: CASSWGIGGSSYNEQFF. CDR3 bases: TGTGCCAGCAGCTGGGGGATAGGGGGAAGCTCCTACAATGAGCAGTTCTTC.

The table lists this clonotype with a few counts. The rearrangement links TRBV7-3 to TRBJ2-3; 16 bases align to TRBD2. The CDR3 spans 18 residues. The V gene's germline CDR1 is SGHTA and CDR2 FQGTGA. Unmatched junction bases numbered 7, after V lost 2 bases and J lost 5 bases. The CDR3 region is CASSLLGTSGRAEDTQYF. The CDR3 nucleotides read TGTGCCAGCAGCTTATTAGGGACTAGCGGGAGGGCCGAAGATACGCAGTATTTT.

The J gene is TRBJ2-1, the V gene TRBV25-1; a weak D match, TRBD2 (5 bases). CDR1 is MGHDK, CDR2 SYGVNS, per germline. V gave up 3 bases and J gave up 0 bases, with 21 bases separating them. The CDR3 loop spans 19 amino acids. CDR3 coding DNA: TGTGCCAGCAGTGAGTCAAGGAGCGCCCCAGAGGGCTCCTACAATGAGCAGTTCTTC. Translation: CASSESRSAPEGSYNEQFF.

The table lists this clonotype with many counts. CDR3 loop: CASTSRGEGDEKLFF. CDR3 sequence (DNA): TGTGCCAGCACCAGCCGAGGCGAGGGGGATGAAAAACTGTTTTTT. The chain uses TRBV7-9 and TRBJ1-4; the D gene is possibly TRBD1 (6 bases). The CDR3 spans 15 residues. Trimming stripped 7 bases from V and 6 bases from J, with 18 bases between. Germline CDR1 SEHNR, CDR2 FQNEAQ (reference sequence). The variable domain in full, completed from reference TRBV7-9 and TRBJ1-4, reads DTGVSQNPRHKITKRGQNVTFRCDPISEHNRLYWYRQTLGQGPEFLTYFQNEAQLEKSRLLSDRFSAERPKGSFSTLEIQRTEQGDSAMYLCASTSRGEGDEKLFFGSGTQLSVL.

This clonotype was found many times. The J gene is TRBJ2-1, the V gene TRBV15; 12 bases agree with TRBD2. Looked up from germline, CDR1 is LNHNV and CDR2 is YYDKDF (reference sequence). Unmatched junction bases numbered 7, after V lost 0 bases and J lost 7 bases. This CDR3 has 17 amino acids. The CDR3 loop reads CATSREGTSGSLNEQFF. The CDR3 DNA is TGTGCCACCAGCAGAGAAGGGACTAGCGGGTCTTTGAATGAGCAGTTCTTC.

This clonotype came up a few times. V and J are TRBV12-3 or TRBV12-4 and TRBJ2-5; 8 positions agree with TRBD2. CDR3 size: 17 residues. The J segment lost 3 bases and the V segment lost 5 bases, leaving 14 bases of the junction unmatched. The CDR3 loop reads CASSPRRGGALEETQYF. As DNA, the CDR3 is TGTGCCAGCAGTCCCCGACGGGGGGGGGCGTTAGAAGAGACCCAGTACTTC.

In this sample, this clonotype turned up a few times. The V and J genes are TRBV4-1 and TRBJ2-3; tentatively, D is TRBD2 (6 bases). Trimming pared 4 bases from V and 2 bases from J, leaving 19 bases between. Germline CDR1 is MGHRA and CDR2 is YSYEKL. The CDR3 totals 17 residues. The chain's CDR3 is CASSPSPTDYLTDTQYF. In nucleotides, the CDR3 is TGCGCCAGCAGCCCGTCGCCAACGGACTACCTCACAGATACGCAGTATTTT.

This clonotype has only a few counts. This chain connects TRBV5-1 to TRBJ2-7; D perhaps matches TRBD1 (6 bases). Trimming shortened V by 4 bases and J by 4 bases, and 9 bases separated the two germline ends. Germline CDR1 SGHRS, CDR2 YFSETQ. The CDR3 spans 12 residues. The DNA of the CDR3 is TGCGCCAGCAGCGCACAGGGATACGAGCAGTACTTC. Translated, it gives CASSAQGYEQYF.

This clonotype has just a few counts. The chain uses TRBV11-2 and TRBJ2-3; 7 nucleotides align to TRBD2. CDR1 and CDR2 (germline): SGHAT, FQNNGV. V gave up 1 base and J gave up 2 bases; unmatched junction bases: 3. The CDR3 has 15 amino acids. The DNA for the CDR3 is TGTGCCAGCAGCTTAGGGACTAGTCCCACAGATACGCAGTATTTT. It codes for CASSLGTSPTDTQYF.

This clonotype has ten or more counts. The V and J genes are TRBV20-1 and TRBJ2-7; tentatively, D is TRBD1 (6 bases). Germline values: CDR1 DFQATT, CDR2 SNEGSKA (reference sequence). The CDR3 spans 10 residues. V was shortened by 5 bases and J by 7 bases, with 9 bases between the two germline ends. CDR3 in DNA: TGCAGTGCTCGAGGGACAGAGCAGTACTTC. As protein: CSARGTEQYF.

This clonotype was recorded a few times. The V call is TRBV24-1, the J call TRBJ2-1, with 7 nucleotides matching TRBD1. V shed 5 bases, J shed 7 bases, and the junction held 1 base outside the gene matches. Germline loops: CDR1 KGHDR, CDR2 SFDVKD. The CDR3 has 12 amino acids. The CDR3 sequence: CATSGDRNEQFF. The CDR3 region has the DNA TGTGCCACCAGTGGGGACAGAAATGAGCAGTTCTTC.

This clonotype was recorded many times. The J gene is TRBJ2-7, the V gene TRBV5-1; 8 bases agree with TRBD1. The CDR3 loop spans 17 amino acids. Germline V CDR1 and CDR2: SGHRS, YFSETQ. The trim removed 0 bases at V and 0 bases at J, leaving 8 bases unmatched. CDR3 sequence: CASSLGGTGDHSYEQYF. CDR3 nucleotides: TGCGCCAGCAGCTTGGGTGGGACAGGTGATCACTCCTACGAGCAGTACTTC. Together with reference TRBV5-1 and TRBJ2-7, the CDR3 gives the full variable domain: KAGVTQTPRYLIKTRGQQVTLSCSPISGHRSVSWYQQTPGQGLQFLFEYFSETQRNKGNFPGRFSGRQFSNSRSEMNVSTLELGDSALYLCASSLGGTGDHSYEQYFGPGTRLTVT.

This clonotype was seen ten or more times. J is TRBJ2-1 and V is TRBV12-3 or TRBV12-4, with TRBD2 identical over 9 bases. The CDR3 consists of 15 residues. J gave up 4 bases and V 9 bases, and 10 bases lay outside the gene matches. The CDR3 reads CASSPLTSGYNEQFF. In DNA form, the CDR3 reads TGTGCCAGTTCCCCCCTGACTAGCGGTTACAATGAGCAGTTCTTC.

V gene TRBV29-1 combines with J gene TRBJ2-1; the D gene is possibly TRBD1 (5 bases). The length of the CDR3 is 14 residues. The V gene's germline CDR1 is SQVTM and CDR2 ANQGSEA. The V end was cut by 2 bases, the J end by 4 bases, with 12 bases between. CDR3 region: CSVERSGKYNEQFF. The CDR3 nucleotides read TGCAGCGTTGAAAGGTCAGGGAAGTACAATGAGCAGTTCTTC.

The chain uses TRBV7-9 and TRBJ2-5; 7 bases match TRBD1. With V trimmed by 5 bases and J by 3 bases, 6 bases remained unmatched. Germline loops: CDR1 SEHNR, CDR2 FQNEAQ (reference sequence). The CDR3 spans 14 residues. The CDR3 sequence is CASSHPDREETQYF. CDR3 DNA: TGTGCCAGCAGCCACCCAGACAGGGAAGAGACCCAGTACTTC.

Regarding this clonotype: Possible read error: a much larger clone is one base away. The V and J genes are TRBV14 and TRBJ2-1; 7 positions match TRBD1. The length of the CDR3 is 14 residues. Germline values: CDR1 SGHDN, CDR2 FVKESK. V shed 8 bases and J 4 bases; nucleotides not matched to a gene: 8. This chain's CDR3 is CASGRTGLYNEQFF. CDR3 nucleotide sequence: TGTGCCAGCGGACGGACAGGACTGTACAATGAGCAGTTCTTC.

This clonotype has at least ten counts. This chain joins TRBV20-1 and TRBJ2-7; perhaps TRBD2 as D (6 bases). CDR1 DFQATT and CDR2 SNEGSKA come from the germline V gene (reference sequence). This CDR3 spans 16 amino acids. Trimming removed 0 bases at V and 6 bases at J, with 21 bases between. The CDR3 loop reads CSARDPLGGWMGEQYF. In DNA form, the CDR3 reads TGCAGTGCTAGAGATCCACTCGGGGGATGGATGGGCGAGCAGTACTTC.

The gene calls are TRBV7-9 and TRBJ2-1; TRBD1 is a possible D gene (6 bases). The CDR3 covers 15 residues. Looked up from germline, CDR1 is SEHNR and CDR2 is FQNEAQ (reference sequence). Trimming removed 5 bases from V and 2 bases from J, with 13 bases in between. This CDR3 is CASSPQGRPYNEQFF. The CDR3 nucleotides read TGTGCCAGCAGCCCACAGGGTCGTCCCTACAATGAGCAGTTCTTC.

This clonotype came up a few times. The chain recombines TRBV5-1 with TRBJ2-2; 7 bases fit TRBD2. The CDR3 is 17 amino acids. The V and J ends lost 3 bases and 6 bases, in that order; junction bases with no gene match: 14. Germline CDR1 and CDR2: SGHRS and YFSETQ. The CDR3, as DNA: TGCGCCAGCAGCTCTCTTGGCGGGAGAGGTGGCGCCGGGGAGCTGTTTTTT. Its protein is CASSSLGGRGGAGELFF.

This clonotype showed up just a few times. The chain couples TRBV12-3 or TRBV12-4 to TRBJ2-3, with a weak D call TRBD1 (6 bases). The CDR3 loop spans 12 amino acids. Deletions cut 7 bases from V and 4 bases from J, with 9 bases between. The CDR3 sequence is CASTSGADTQYF. CDR3 sequence (DNA): TGTGCCAGCACCTCAGGGGCAGATACGCAGTATTTT.

This clonotype appeared many times. The chain carries TRBV29-1 and TRBJ2-3; D is unresolved. CDR1 SQVTM and CDR2 ANQGSEA come from the germline V gene. The CDR3 contains 11 residues. Trimming cost V 2 bases and J 7 bases, with 7 bases left between them. The CDR3 DNA reads as TGCAGCGTTGAACGAGGCCATACGCAGTATTTT. It specifies CSVERGHTQYF.

Concerning this clonotype: This sequence may be a read error, since a much larger clone differs from it by one base. The chain combines TRBV18 with TRBJ2-7, with TRBD1 matching 7 bases. This CDR3 comprises 14 residues. Germline CDR1 and CDR2: KGHSH and LQKENI. The CDR3 reads CASPPRQGDYEQYF. The DNA of the CDR3 is TGTGCCAGCCCACCGAGGCAGGGGGACTACGAGCAGTACTTC.